The sequence of this T cell receptor beta chain was determined in a study of blood T cell repertoires in COVID-19. Study overall: From the United States, Italy and Spain came samples of acute and convalescent COVID-19.

In the original analysis: Researchers report that nucleated cell counts were estimated from reference gene primer amplification. This table comes from immunoSEQ multiplex PCR, and its TCRdb copy is limited to in-frame clones, with some not included. V and J calls and clone size are as listed in that table; D and trimming were resolved from the DNA. The table includes around 220,000 clones, roughly nine tenths detected once. CDR1 and CDR2 from the germline V gene are SGHDN and FVKESK. V was trimmed by 1 base and J by 6 bases, leaving 13 bases between them. The CDR3 sequence is 15 residues long. Only one count was recorded for this clone.

This receptor was taken from a young woman with acute COVID-19. The chain links TRBV14 to TRBJ2-1, with D tentatively TRBD2 (5 bases). Sequences were obtained from PBMCs or T cells enriched from blood (not recorded which). Written as DNA, the CDR3 is TGTGCCAGCAGCCAAGTAGCGCAGGCTTTCAATGAGCAGTTCTTC. Protein: CASSQVAQAFNEQFF.